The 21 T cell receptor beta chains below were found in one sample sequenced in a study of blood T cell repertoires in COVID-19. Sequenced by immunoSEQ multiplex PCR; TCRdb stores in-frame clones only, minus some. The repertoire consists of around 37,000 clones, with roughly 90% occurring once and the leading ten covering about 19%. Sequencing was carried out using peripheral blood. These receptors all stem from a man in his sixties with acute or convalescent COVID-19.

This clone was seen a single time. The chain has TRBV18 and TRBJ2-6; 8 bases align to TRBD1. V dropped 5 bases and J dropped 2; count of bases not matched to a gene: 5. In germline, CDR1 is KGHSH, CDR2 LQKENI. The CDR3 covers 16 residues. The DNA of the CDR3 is TGTGCCAGCTCAAGGCTGACAGGGGCTGGGGCCAACGTCCTGACTTTC. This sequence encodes CASSRLTGAGANVLTF.

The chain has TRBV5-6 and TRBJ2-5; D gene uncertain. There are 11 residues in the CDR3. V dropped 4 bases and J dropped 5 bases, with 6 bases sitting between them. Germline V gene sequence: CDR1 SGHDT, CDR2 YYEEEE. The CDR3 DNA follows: TGTGCCAGCAGCATCAGTGAGACCCAGTACTTC. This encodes CASSISETQYF.

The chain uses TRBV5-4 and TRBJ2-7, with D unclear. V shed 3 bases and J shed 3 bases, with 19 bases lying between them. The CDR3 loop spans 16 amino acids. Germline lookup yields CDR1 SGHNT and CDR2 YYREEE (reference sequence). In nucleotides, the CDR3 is TGTGCCAGCAGCTCGAAAAGACGGAGTACTATCTACGAGCAGTACGTC. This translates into CASSSKRRSTIYEQYV.

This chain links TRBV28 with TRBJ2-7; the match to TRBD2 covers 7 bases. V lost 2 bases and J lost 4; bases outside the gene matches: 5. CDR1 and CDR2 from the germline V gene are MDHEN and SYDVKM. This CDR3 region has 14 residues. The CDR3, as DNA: TGTGCCAGCAGTTTAAGCGGGATCGGATACGAGCAGTACTTC. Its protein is CASSLSGIGYEQYF.

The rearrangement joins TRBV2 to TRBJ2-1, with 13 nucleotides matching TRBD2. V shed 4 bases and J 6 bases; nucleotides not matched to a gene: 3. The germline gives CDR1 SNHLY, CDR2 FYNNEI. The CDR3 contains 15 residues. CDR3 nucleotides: TGTGCCAGCAGTGGAACTAGCGGGAGGGGCAATGAGCAGTTCTTC. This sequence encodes CASSGTSGRGNEQFF.

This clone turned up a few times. The chain's CDR3 is CASSRQTHYEQYV. CDR3 nucleotides: TGTGCCAGCAGTCGACAGACGCACTACGAGCAGTACGTC. The V gene is TRBV6-2 or TRBV6-3, the J gene TRBJ2-7; D possibly corresponds to TRBD1 (5 bases). V was trimmed by 5 bases and J by 3 bases, leaving 11 bases between them. The CDR3 runs to 13 residues. CDR1 and CDR2 (germline): MNHEY, SVGEGT.

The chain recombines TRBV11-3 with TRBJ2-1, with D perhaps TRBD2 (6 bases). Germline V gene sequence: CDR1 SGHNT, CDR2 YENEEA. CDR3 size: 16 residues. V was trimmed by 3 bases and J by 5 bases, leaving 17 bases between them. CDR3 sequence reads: CASSLGRGTGNNEQFF. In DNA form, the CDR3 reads TGTGCCAGCAGCTTGGGACGGGGGACCGGGAACAATGAGCAGTTCTTC.

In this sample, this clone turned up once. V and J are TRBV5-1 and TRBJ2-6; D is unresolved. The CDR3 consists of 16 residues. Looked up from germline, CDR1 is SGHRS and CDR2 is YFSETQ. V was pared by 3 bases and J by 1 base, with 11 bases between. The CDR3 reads CASSSQRLSGANVLTF. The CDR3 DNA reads TGCGCCAGCAGCTCCCAGAGGTTATCTGGGGCCAACGTCCTGACTTTC.

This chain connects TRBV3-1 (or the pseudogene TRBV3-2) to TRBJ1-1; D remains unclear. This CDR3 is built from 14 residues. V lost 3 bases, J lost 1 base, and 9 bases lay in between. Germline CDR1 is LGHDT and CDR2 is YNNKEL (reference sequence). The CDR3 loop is CASSQASGNTEAFF. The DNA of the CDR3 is TGTGCCAGCAGCCAGGCCTCGGGGAACACTGAAGCTTTCTTT.

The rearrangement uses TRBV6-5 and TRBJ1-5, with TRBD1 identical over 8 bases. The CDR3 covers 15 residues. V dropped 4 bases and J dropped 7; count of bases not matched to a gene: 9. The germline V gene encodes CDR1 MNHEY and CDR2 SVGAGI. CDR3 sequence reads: CASSSDRGLNQPQHF. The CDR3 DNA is TGTGCCAGCAGTTCTGACAGGGGATTAAACCAGCCCCAGCATTTT.

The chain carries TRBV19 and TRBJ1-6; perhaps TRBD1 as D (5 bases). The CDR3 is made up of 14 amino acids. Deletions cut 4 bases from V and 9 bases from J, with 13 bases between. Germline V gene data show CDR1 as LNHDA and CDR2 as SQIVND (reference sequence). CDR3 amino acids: CASSRLDRRSPLHF. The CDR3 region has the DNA TGTGCCAGTAGTAGGCTCGACAGACGTTCACCCCTCCACTTT.

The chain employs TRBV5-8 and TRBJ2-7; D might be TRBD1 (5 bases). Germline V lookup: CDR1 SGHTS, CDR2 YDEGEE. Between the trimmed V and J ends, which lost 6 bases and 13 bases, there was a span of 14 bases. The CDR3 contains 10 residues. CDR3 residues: CASIGRARYF. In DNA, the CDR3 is TGTGCCAGCATCGGCAGGGCGCGATACTTC.

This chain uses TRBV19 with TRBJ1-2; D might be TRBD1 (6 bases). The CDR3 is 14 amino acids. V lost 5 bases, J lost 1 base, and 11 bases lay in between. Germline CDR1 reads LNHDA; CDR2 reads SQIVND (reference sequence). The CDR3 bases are TGTGCCAGTAGTGCAGGGGCCAATAACTATGGCTACACCTTC. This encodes CASSAGANNYGYTF.

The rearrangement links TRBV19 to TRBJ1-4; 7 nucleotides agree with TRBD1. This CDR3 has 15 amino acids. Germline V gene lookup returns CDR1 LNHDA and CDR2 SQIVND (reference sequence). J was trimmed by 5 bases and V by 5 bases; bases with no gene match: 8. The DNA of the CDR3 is TGTGCCAGTAGTCCCAGGACAGGACGGAATGAAAAACTGTTTTTT. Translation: CASSPRTGRNEKLFF.

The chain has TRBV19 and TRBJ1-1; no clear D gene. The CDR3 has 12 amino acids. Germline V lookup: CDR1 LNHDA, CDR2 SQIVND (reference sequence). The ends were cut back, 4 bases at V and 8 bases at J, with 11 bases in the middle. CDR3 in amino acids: CASSKFGVEAFF. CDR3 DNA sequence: TGTGCCAGTAGTAAGTTCGGAGTAGAAGCTTTCTTT. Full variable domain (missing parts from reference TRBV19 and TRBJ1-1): DGGITQSPKYLFRKEGQNVTLSCEQNLNHDAMYWYRQDPGQGLRLIYYSQIVNDFQKGDIAEGYSVSREKKESFPLTVTSAQKNPTAFYLCASSKFGVEAFFGQGTRLTVV.

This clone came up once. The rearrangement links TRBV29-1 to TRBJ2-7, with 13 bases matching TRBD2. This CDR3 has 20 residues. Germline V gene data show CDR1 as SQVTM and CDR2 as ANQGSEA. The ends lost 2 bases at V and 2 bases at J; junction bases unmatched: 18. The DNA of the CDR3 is TGCAGCGTTGAAACCCCCATAGGACTAGCGGGAGAGGTTGGGACCTACGAGCAGTACGTC. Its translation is CSVETPIGLAGEVGTYEQYV.

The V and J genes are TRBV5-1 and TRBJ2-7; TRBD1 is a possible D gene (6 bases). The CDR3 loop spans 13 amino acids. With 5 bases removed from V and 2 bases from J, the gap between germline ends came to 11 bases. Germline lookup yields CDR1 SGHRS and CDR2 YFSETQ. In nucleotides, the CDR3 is TGCGCCAGCAGTGTAAGGACAGCCTACGAGCAGTACTTC. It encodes CASSVRTAYEQYF.

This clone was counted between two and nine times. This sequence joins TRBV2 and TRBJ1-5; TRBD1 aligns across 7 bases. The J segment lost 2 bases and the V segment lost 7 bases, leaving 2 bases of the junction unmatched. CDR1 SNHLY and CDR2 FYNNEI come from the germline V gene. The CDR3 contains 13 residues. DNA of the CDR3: TGTGCCAGCAAGGGGACAGGCAATCAGCCCCAGCATTTT. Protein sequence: CASKGTGNQPQHF.

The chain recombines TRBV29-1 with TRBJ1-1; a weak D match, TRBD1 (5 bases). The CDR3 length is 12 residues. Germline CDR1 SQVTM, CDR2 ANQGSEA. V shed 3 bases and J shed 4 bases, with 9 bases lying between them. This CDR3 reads CSVDGGGTEAFF. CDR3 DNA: TGCAGCGTTGATGGGGGGGGCACTGAAGCTTTCTTT. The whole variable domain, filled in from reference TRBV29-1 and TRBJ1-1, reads SAVISQKPSRDICQRGTSLTIQCQVDSQVTMMFWYRQQPGQSLTLIATANQGSEATYESGFVIDKFPISRPNLTFSTLTVSNMSPEDSSIYLCSVDGGGTEAFFGQGTRLTVV.

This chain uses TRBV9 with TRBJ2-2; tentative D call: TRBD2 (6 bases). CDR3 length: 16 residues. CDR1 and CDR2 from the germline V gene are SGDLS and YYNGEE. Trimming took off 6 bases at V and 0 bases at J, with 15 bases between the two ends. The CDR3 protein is CASNLRGFPNTGELFF. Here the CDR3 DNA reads TGTGCCAGCAACCTTCGGGGGTTCCCGAACACCGGGGAGCTGTTTTTT. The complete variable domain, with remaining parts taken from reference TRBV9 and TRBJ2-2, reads DSGVTQTPKHLITATGQRVTLRCSPRSGDLSVYWYQQSLDQGLQFLIQYYNGEERAKGNILERFSAQQFPDLHSELNLSSLELGDSALYFCASNLRGFPNTGELFFGEGSRLTVL.

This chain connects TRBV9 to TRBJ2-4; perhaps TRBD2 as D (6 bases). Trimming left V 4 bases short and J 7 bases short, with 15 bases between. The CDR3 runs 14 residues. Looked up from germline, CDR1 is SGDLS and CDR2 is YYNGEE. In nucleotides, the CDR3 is TGTGCCAGCAGCCCGCGACTAGGCCGGAACATTCAGTACTTC. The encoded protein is CASSPRLGRNIQYF.